What follows are 15 T cell receptor beta chains derived from one specimen sequenced in a study. TCRdb recomputed calls from the 5' RACE reads with MiXCR, one row per CDR3 protein. Among about 57,000 distinct CDR3 sequences listed, around 26% were seen once. Sequencing used tumor-infiltrating memory CD4+ T cells sorted from the breast tumor. Subset of the sample: memory CD4+ T cells, CD4+CD45RO+CD25-. These receptor sequences come from a female donor with breast cancer.

This clonotype was counted a few times. CDR3 sequence: CASSLYSGRAHEQYF. CDR3 sequence (DNA): TGTGCCAGCAGCTTGTATAGCGGGAGGGCCCACGAGCAGTACTTC. The chain joins TRBV5-6 to TRBJ2-7; 11 bases align to TRBD2. The V and J ends lost 1 base and 5 bases, in that order; junction bases with no gene match: 5. From germline, CDR1 is SGHDT and CDR2 YYEEEE. The CDR3 runs 15 residues.

The chain uses TRBV7-2 and TRBJ2-3; 12 bases are shared with TRBD2. Per the germline V gene, CDR1 is SGHTA and CDR2 is FQGNSA. The CDR3 is 14 amino acids. V trimming: 5 bases; J trimming: 6 bases; junction bases outside the gene matches: 3. CDR3 sequence reads: CASSPLAGGDTQYF. CDR3 nucleotide sequence: TGTGCCAGCAGCCCCCTAGCGGGGGGGGATACGCAGTATTTT.

The rearrangement uses TRBV7-9 and TRBJ2-3, with D unresolved. Per the germline V gene, CDR1 is SEHNR and CDR2 is FQNEAQ (reference sequence). Deletions cut 2 bases from V and 0 bases from J, with 6 bases between. This CDR3 is built from 14 residues. CDR3 sequence: CASSLRISTDTQYF. CDR3 bases: TGTGCCAGCAGCTTAAGGATCAGCACAGATACGCAGTATTTT.

In its sample, this clonotype was seen once. The CDR3 does not end in the conserved phenylalanine or tryptophan, so this is likely a read error. V is TRBV7-9 and J is TRBJ1-6; no definite D call. The germline V gene has CDR1 SEHNR and CDR2 FQNEAQ (reference sequence). Between the trimmed V and J ends, which lost 7 bases and 6 bases, there was a span of 10 bases. The CDR3 has 13 residues. The CDR3 bases are TGTGCCAGCACAGCATCAACTAATTCACCCCTCCACCTT. This translates into CASTASTNSPLHL.

This clonotype was recorded a few times. Relative to the germline gene, one junction end is altered; a read error may explain this. The rearrangement links TRBV5-1 to TRBJ2-3, with TRBD1 as a possible D gene (5 bases). The germline CDR1 and CDR2 sequences are SGHRS and YFSETQ. The CDR3 totals 14 residues. CDR3 loop: CASRLGPRTDTQYF. CDR3 in DNA: TGCGCCAGCAGGTTGGGGCCCCGCACAGATACGCAGTATTTT.

The chain recombines TRBV4-2 with TRBJ1-1; D uncertain. Germline-derived CDR1 and CDR2 are LGHNA and YNFKEQ. The CDR3 is made up of 15 amino acids. V lost 0 bases to trimming and J lost 6 bases, with 14 bases between them. The CDR3 bases are TGTGCCAGCAGCCAAGACGGCGGATCCGGGGCTGAAGCTTTCTTT. It specifies CASSQDGGSGAEAFF.

This clonotype was detected only a few times. This chain links TRBV6-1 with TRBJ2-3; 7 positions agree with TRBD2. CDR1 is MNHNS and CDR2 is SASEGT in the germline V gene. The CDR3 sequence is 15 residues long. Trimming at V came to 7 bases and at J to 2 bases, leaving 9 bases not matched to a gene. CDR3 sequence: CASTEPGLTTDTQYF. In DNA, the CDR3 is TGTGCCAGCACGGAACCGGGACTAACCACAGATACGCAGTATTTT.

This clonotype was seen a few times. The chain has TRBV5-6 and TRBJ2-2; D not resolved. Germline V CDR1 and CDR2: SGHDT, YYEEEE. The CDR3 covers 15 residues. The germline V and J ends were trimmed by 0 bases and 7 bases, with 13 bases remaining between them. The CDR3 loop is CASSLGGVGNGELFF. CDR3 sequence (DNA): TGTGCCAGCAGCTTGGGCGGAGTTGGTAACGGGGAGCTGTTTTTT.

This chain connects TRBV5-1 to TRBJ2-7; D possibly corresponds to TRBD1 (5 bases). Germline loops: CDR1 SGHRS, CDR2 YFSETQ. Trimming stripped 4 bases from V and 1 base from J, with 9 bases between. The CDR3 contains 13 residues. CDR3 DNA sequence: TGCGCCAGCAGCCAAGGGGATTCCTACGAGCAGTACTTC. This translates into CASSQGDSYEQYF.

The chain employs TRBV5-1 and TRBJ1-2, with D perhaps TRBD1 (5 bases). CDR1 and CDR2 (germline): SGHRS, YFSETQ. V shed 7 bases and J shed 7 bases, with 14 bases lying between them. The CDR3 is 12 amino acids. For the CDR3, the DNA is TGCGCCAGCCGGGGGGGGTTACGTGGCTACACCTTC. It codes for CASRGGLRGYTF.

This chain links TRBV6-2 or TRBV6-3 with TRBJ1-5; 7 nucleotides align to TRBD1. The CDR3 loop spans 21 amino acids. With 6 bases clipped from V and 0 bases from J, the junction kept 23 bases outside the gene matches. Germline CDR1 reads MNHEY; CDR2 reads SVGEGT. The CDR3 loop reads CASSIPPDRSSGYPSNQPQHF. The CDR3 region has the DNA TGTGCCAGCAGCATACCTCCGGACAGGAGTTCGGGGTACCCTAGCAATCAGCCCCAGCATTTT.

This clonotype was seen only a few times. The chain has TRBV20-1 and TRBJ2-3; D call uncertain. The germline V gene encodes CDR1 DFQATT and CDR2 SNEGSKA (reference sequence). V lost 0 bases and J lost 4, with 14 bases in between. This CDR3 comprises 15 residues. The CDR3, as DNA: TGCAGTGCTAGAGAGGCAGCCAACACCCCAGATACGCAGTATTTT. This sequence encodes CSAREAANTPDTQYF.

This clonotype occurred many times. The chain has TRBV29-1 and TRBJ2-7, with D hard to call. Germline V lookup: CDR1 SQVTM, CDR2 ANQGSEA. The V gene lost 5 bases and the J gene lost 0 bases, with 5 bases spanning the gap. The CDR3 contains 11 residues. The CDR3 DNA reads as TGCAGCGTTCGTTCCTCCTACGAGCAGTACTTC. Translating gives CSVRSSYEQYF.

This rearrangement joins TRBV24-1 to TRBJ2-2; 8 positions match TRBD1. This CDR3 comprises 16 residues. CDR1 is KGHDR and CDR2 is SFDVKD in the germline V gene. V lost 4 bases, J lost 3 bases, and 6 bases stayed unmatched. The CDR3 is CATSEVTGADTGELFF. CDR3 nucleotides: TGTGCCACCAGTGAGGTGACAGGGGCCGACACCGGGGAGCTGTTTTTT.

This clonotype was detected a few times. The V call is TRBV7-3, the J call TRBJ1-1; TRBD1 matches 7 bases. V dropped 4 bases and J dropped 7; count of bases not matched to a gene: 3. In germline, CDR1 is SGHTA, CDR2 FQGTGA. The CDR3 extends over 12 amino acids. Here the CDR3 reads CASSSRQGEAFF. In nucleotides, the CDR3 is TGTGCCAGCAGCTCCCGACAGGGTGAAGCTTTCTTT.